A single sample is the source of the 15 T cell receptor beta chains below, sequenced in a study of CD8 T cells in ankylosing spondylitis. MiXCR, run by TCRdb on the 5' RACE reads, gives a single entry per CDR3 protein. Of 150,000 to 200,000 distinct CDR3 sequences listed, approximately 9% are singletons. The specimen was blood, either unsorted or a sorted T cell fraction (not recorded which). The origin of the receptors is a female donor with ankylosing spondylitis or in good health (not recorded which).

This clonotype was counted only a few times. The V and J genes are TRBV13 and TRBJ2-7; tentative D call: TRBD2 (6 bases). Germline-derived CDR1 and CDR2 are PRHDT and FYEKMQ (reference sequence). Deletions cut 3 bases from V and 0 bases from J, with 9 bases between. The CDR3 length is 14 residues. CDR3 region: CASSLRTNSYEQYF. CDR3 bases: TGTGCCAGCAGCTTGAGGACTAACTCCTACGAGCAGTACTTC.

This clonotype was picked up a small number of times. CDR3 protein: CASSFGVGHEQFF. The CDR3 coding sequence is TGTGCCAGCAGCTTCGGGGTGGGCCATGAGCAGTTCTTC. The V and J genes are TRBV11-3 and TRBJ2-1; D might be TRBD2 (5 bases). CDR3 size: 13 residues. V gave up 3 bases and J gave up 8 bases, with 11 bases separating them. Germline V gene lookup returns CDR1 SGHNT and CDR2 YENEEA.

The chain is built from TRBV4-1 and TRBJ2-1; tentative D call: TRBD2 (5 bases). The CDR3 is 17 amino acids. Looked up from germline, CDR1 is MGHRA and CDR2 is YSYEKL. V was shortened by 0 bases and J by 10 bases, with 22 bases between the two germline ends. In DNA, the CDR3 is TGCGCCAGCAGCCAAGATCGAAGCGGCCGGGTAGAAACAGAGCAGTTCTTC. Encoded protein: CASSQDRSGRVETEQFF.

This chain joins TRBV7-2 and TRBJ2-7; 8 bases agree with TRBD1. CDR3 length: 16 residues. CDR1 and CDR2 (germline): SGHTA, FQGNSA. J was trimmed by 3 bases and V by 4 bases; bases with no gene match: 11. The CDR3 coding sequence is TGTGCCAGCAGCTCGCTACCGGGACAGGCGAACTACGAGCAGTACTTC. Translating gives CASSSLPGQANYEQYF.

With respect to this clonotype: One end of the junction varies from germline; a read error may be responsible. V gene TRBV5-4 combines with J gene TRBJ2-1, with 8 bases identical to TRBD2. Germline V gene data show CDR1 as SGHNT and CDR2 as YYREEE (reference sequence). The CDR3 is made up of 16 amino acids. The CDR3 reads CASGFKREKWVDEQFF. The DNA of the CDR3 is TGTGCCAGCGGCTTTAAGCGGGAGAAGTGGGTTGATGAGCAGTTCTTC.

This clonotype was seen repeatedly, ten times or more. The chain uses TRBV20-1 and TRBJ2-1, with D unclear. There are 15 residues in the CDR3. Per the germline V gene, CDR1 is DFQATT and CDR2 is SNEGSKA (reference sequence). Trimming cost V 3 bases and J 0 bases, with 12 bases left between them. DNA of the CDR3: TGCAGTGCTAGGGTCAGACAAGGCTCCTACAATGAGCAGTTCTTC. This sequence encodes CSARVRQGSYNEQFF.

The chain carries TRBV3-1 and TRBJ2-7; D remains ambiguous. Trimming took 0 bases from V and 6 from J, leaving 18 bases between them. The germline gives CDR1 LGHDT, CDR2 YNNKEL (reference sequence). The CDR3 length is 16 residues. The CDR3 spells CASSQETGHYSPEQYF. The CDR3 nucleotides are TGTGCCAGCAGCCAAGAGACCGGCCACTACAGCCCCGAGCAGTACTTC.

This clonotype was found a few times. The CDR3 DNA reads as TGCGCCAGCAGCCAAGACCGGTACGGGACTAGAAACATTCAGTACTTC. As protein: CASSQDRYGTRNIQYF. The chain is built from TRBV4-3 and TRBJ2-4, with TRBD2 identical over 8 bases. Germline lookup yields CDR1 LGHNA and CDR2 YSLEER. V lost 0 bases and J lost 6; bases outside the gene matches: 7. The length of the CDR3 is 16 residues.

This clonotype was detected only a few times. V usage is TRBV27 and J usage is TRBJ2-2; 9 bases map to TRBD1. The CDR3 totals 17 residues. Germline V gene sequence: CDR1 MNHEY, CDR2 SMNVEV (reference sequence). Trimming at V came to 7 bases and at J to 1 base, leaving 10 bases not matched to a gene. CDR3 in amino acids: CASTDSRDRVNTGELFF. The CDR3 DNA reads as TGTGCCAGCACTGACAGCCGGGACAGGGTGAACACCGGGGAGCTGTTTTTT.

This clonotype was seen only a few times. The genes are TRBV30 and TRBJ2-1; D gene uncertain. Trimming removed 1 base at V and 5 bases at J, with 12 bases between. Germline CDR1 GTSNPN, CDR2 SVGIG (reference sequence). The CDR3 has 14 residues. CDR3 DNA: TGTGCCTGGAGTGGACCGGGTCCAGACAATGAGCAGTTCTTC. It yields the protein CAWSGPGPDNEQFF.

The V call is TRBV7-2, the J call TRBJ2-7, with D perhaps TRBD2 (5 bases). The CDR3 extends over 16 amino acids. V lost 2 bases to trimming and J lost 3 bases, with 17 bases between them. Germline CDR1 is SGHTA and CDR2 is FQGNSA. DNA of the CDR3: TGTGCCAGCAGCTTAACGTTGCGGGTGCCAAACTACGAGCAGTACTTC. Translated: CASSLTLRVPNYEQYF.

There are a few counts of this clonotype. The chain uses TRBV7-8 and TRBJ2-7, with unresolved D. The CDR3 extends over 12 amino acids. Trimming cost V 8 bases and J 3 bases, with 11 bases left between them. Germline CDR1 reads SGHVS; CDR2 reads FQNEAQ. CDR3 DNA sequence: TGTGCCAGCGGCCCCAGGTTCTACGAGCAGTACTTC. The encoded protein is CASGPRFYEQYF.

V gene TRBV7-2 combines with J gene TRBJ2-1; 8 bases align to TRBD2. From germline, CDR1 is SGHTA and CDR2 FQGNSA. This CDR3 is 14 amino acids long. With 10 bases clipped from V and 2 bases from J, the junction kept 7 bases outside the gene matches. CDR3 in amino acids: CATQGLGAYNEQFF. Written as DNA, the CDR3 is TGTGCCACCCAGGGACTAGGTGCCTACAATGAGCAGTTCTTC.

This clonotype was observed a handful of times. The V call is TRBV6-1, the J call TRBJ2-5, with TRBD1 matching over 8 bases. Trimming at V came to 4 bases and at J to 5 bases, leaving 3 bases not matched to a gene. This CDR3 is built from 13 residues. Germline V gene data show CDR1 as MNHNS and CDR2 as SASEGT. The CDR3 sequence is CASSGTGRETQYF. The CDR3 DNA reads as TGTGCCAGCAGTGGGACAGGGAGGGAGACCCAGTACTTC.

This clonotype was picked up many times. J is TRBJ2-3 and V is TRBV10-3; no clear D gene. The V gene's germline CDR1 is ENHRY and CDR2 SYGVKD. The CDR3 is 12 amino acids. Trimming removed 2 bases at V and 5 bases at J, with 5 bases between. The DNA of the CDR3 is TGTGCCATCAGTGAGCGAGGAGATACGCAGTATTTT. Protein: CAISERGDTQYF.